Shown below are 9 T cell receptor beta chains from a single sample sequenced in a study of cytomegalovirus exposure and HLA in healthy donors. The PCR made use of 60 Vbeta and 13 Jbeta primers. Method: immunoSEQ multiplex PCR; TCRdb's copy keeps in-frame clones and lacks some. The sample holds approximately 100,000 clones; roughly 83% are singletons and the top ten take more than 3.5%. Source material: PBMCs. The receptors stem from a female donor in good health and CMV-seropositive.

With regard to this clone: The same CDR3 is also encoded by other DNA sequences in this sample. The rearrangement uses TRBV19 and TRBJ1-1; the D gene is possibly TRBD1 (6 bases). V gave up 6 bases and J gave up 0 bases, with 11 bases separating them. Germline V gene sequence: CDR1 LNHDA, CDR2 SQIVND (reference sequence). This CDR3 spans 14 amino acids. The CDR3 region has the DNA TGTGCCAGTAGGGTTACAGGGCTGAACACTGAAGCTTTCTTT. This gives the protein CASRVTGLNTEAFF.

The rearrangement joins TRBV4-3 to TRBJ2-1; the match to TRBD2 covers 12 bases. The CDR3 has 18 amino acids. CDR1 is LGHNA and CDR2 is YSLEER in the germline V gene. After removal of 2 bases from V and 4 bases from J, the junction contained 9 bases not matched to a gene. The CDR3 region is CASSQLLAGGPLYNEQFF. In nucleotides, the CDR3 is TGCGCCAGCAGCCAACTCCTAGCGGGGGGGCCCCTGTACAATGAGCAGTTCTTC.

This sequence joins TRBV18 and TRBJ2-5, with TRBD2 identical over 14 bases. V lost 3 bases and J lost 5; bases outside the gene matches: 8. The CDR3 is 17 amino acids. CDR1 and CDR2 (germline): KGHSH, LQKENI. The DNA of the CDR3 is TGTGCCAGCTCACCGCAAAGGACTAGCGGGGGGCAGGAGACCCAGTACTTC. Its translation is CASSPQRTSGGQETQYF.

The V gene is TRBV5-4, the J gene TRBJ2-1; a possible D gene is TRBD1 (5 bases). Germline V gene lookup returns CDR1 SGHNT and CDR2 YYREEE (reference sequence). There are 13 residues in the CDR3. The V end lost 2 bases, the J end lost 7 bases, and 10 bases lay between the germline ends. The CDR3 DNA follows: TGTGCCAGCAGCTTAGGACACTTTAATGAGCAGTTCTTC. Protein product: CASSLGHFNEQFF.

The chain joins TRBV30 to TRBJ1-1; TRBD1 matches 9 bases. The germline gives CDR1 GTSNPN, CDR2 SVGIG (reference sequence). After removal of 3 bases from V and 7 bases from J, the junction contained 9 bases not matched to a gene. This CDR3 has 14 residues. The CDR3 loop is CAWSGTGRRYEAFF. In DNA form, the CDR3 reads TGTGCCTGGAGCGGGACAGGGCGGCGGTATGAAGCTTTCTTT. The whole variable domain, filled in from reference TRBV30 and TRBJ1-1, reads SQTIHQWPATLVQPVGSPLSLECTVEGTSNPNLYWYRQAAGRGLQLLFYSVGIGQISSEVPQNLSASRPQDRQFILSSKKLLLSDSGFYLCAWSGTGRRYEAFFGQGTRLTVV.

The chain is built from TRBV9 and TRBJ2-3; TRBD2 matches 10 bases. This CDR3 region has 14 residues. Trimming at V came to 0 bases and at J to 6 bases, leaving 1 base not matched to a gene. In germline, CDR1 is SGDLS, CDR2 YYNGEE. The CDR3 region has the DNA TGTGCCAGCAGCGTAGGTAGCGGGAGGGATACGCAGTATTTT. Protein product: CASSVGSGRDTQYF.

CDR3 region: CASSTAGLTDTQYF. DNA of the CDR3: TGTGCCAGTAGTACGGCGGGTTTAACAGATACGCAGTATTTT. The gene calls are TRBV19 and TRBJ2-3; tentative D call: TRBD2 (5 bases). The CDR3 sequence is 14 residues long. Deletions cut 4 bases from V and 3 bases from J, with 11 bases between. Germline loops: CDR1 LNHDA, CDR2 SQIVND (reference sequence).

The J gene is TRBJ1-6, the V gene TRBV18, with TRBD1 identical over 10 bases. From germline, CDR1 is KGHSH and CDR2 LQKENI. This CDR3 contains 15 residues. J gave up 10 bases and V 2 bases, and 5 bases lay outside the gene matches. CDR3 protein: CASSPGGQGSSPLHF. Written as DNA, the CDR3 is TGTGCCAGCTCACCAGGGGGACAGGGGAGCTCACCCCTCCACTTT.

The gene calls are TRBV18 and TRBJ1-5; D may be TRBD1 (5 bases). CDR3 length: 15 residues. Germline-derived CDR1 and CDR2 are KGHSH and LQKENI. Trimming pared 3 bases from V and 3 bases from J, leaving 12 bases between. DNA of the CDR3: TGTGCCAGCTCACCGGGGACTCAGTACAATCAGCCCCAGCATTTT. Translation gives CASSPGTQYNQPQHF.